The 32 T cell receptor beta chains reported below all come from one sample, sequenced in a study of blood T cell repertoires in COVID-19. The method was immunoSEQ multiplex PCR; TCRdb's version includes in-frame clones alone and lacks a portion of them. This table has 200,000 to 250,000 clones, approximately 85% appearing once. Material: peripheral blood. The receptors stem from a woman of 80 years or more with COVID-19, enrolled during active disease.

The rearrangement uses TRBV5-1 and TRBJ1-5, with 10 bases aligning to TRBD1. Per the germline V gene, CDR1 is SGHRS and CDR2 is YFSETQ. The CDR3 runs 19 residues. V dropped 1 base and J dropped 0; count of bases not matched to a gene: 10. The CDR3 region has the DNA TGCGCCAGCAGCTTGAGGGACAGGGGTTGGATGAGTAGCAATCAGCCCCAGCATTTT. Translated, it gives CASSLRDRGWMSSNQPQHF.

The rearrangement joins TRBV5-1 to TRBJ1-2; D is unclear. The length of the CDR3 is 14 residues. Germline V gene sequence: CDR1 SGHRS, CDR2 YFSETQ. Trimming cost V 0 bases and J 4 bases, with 10 bases left between them. The DNA of the CDR3 is TGCGCCAGCAGCTTGGCTGACATTGCCTATGGCTACACCTTC. Residues: CASSLADIAYGYTF.

The V gene is TRBV6-1, the J gene TRBJ1-1; the D is unclear. CDR1 and CDR2 (germline): MNHNS, SASEGT. Trimming cost V 0 bases and J 5 bases, with 13 bases left between them. CDR3 length equals 15 residues. Written as DNA, the CDR3 is TGTGCCAGCAGTGAAGCGGGCGCGGGGTTTACTGAAGCTTTCTTT. This translates into CASSEAGAGFTEAFF.

This chain links TRBV6-6 with TRBJ2-5; D is perhaps TRBD2 (6 bases). Trimming pared 0 bases from V and 1 base from J, leaving 9 bases between. The V gene's germline CDR1 is MNHNY and CDR2 SVGAGI (reference sequence). The CDR3 covers 15 residues. Here the CDR3 DNA reads TGTGCCAGCAGTTACTCTGGAGGGGCCCAAGAGACCCAGTACTTC. This gives the protein CASSYSGGAQETQYF.

This chain uses TRBV19 with TRBJ1-2; 9 nucleotides align to TRBD1. The CDR3 length is 16 residues. CDR1 LNHDA and CDR2 SQIVND come from the germline V gene (reference sequence). V lost 7 bases, J lost 4 bases, and 13 bases stayed unmatched. CDR3 sequence reads: CASTFAGTGRFYGYTF. CDR3 in DNA: TGTGCCAGTACCTTCGCCGGGACAGGGAGGTTCTATGGCTACACCTTC.

The rearrangement joins TRBV3-1 (or the pseudogene TRBV3-2) to TRBJ2-2; D is possibly TRBD2 (6 bases). The V and J ends lost 2 bases and 3 bases respectively, with 7 bases between them. The CDR3 totals 14 residues. The V gene's germline CDR1 is LGHDT and CDR2 YNNKEL (reference sequence). As DNA, the CDR3 is TGTGCCAGCAGCCAACGGGAGCACACCGGGGAGCTGTTTTTT. This gives the protein CASSQREHTGELFF.

This clone was recorded once. The rearrangement joins TRBV7-9 to TRBJ1-3, with 7 nucleotides matching TRBD1. After removal of 6 bases from V and 4 bases from J, the junction contained 3 bases not matched to a gene. Germline-derived CDR1 and CDR2 are SEHNR and FQNEAQ (reference sequence). The CDR3 contains 13 residues. CDR3 amino acids: CASRLGQGNTIYF. CDR3 nucleotide sequence: TGTGCCAGCAGATTGGGACAGGGAAACACCATATATTTT.

This rearrangement joins TRBV30 to TRBJ1-6, with 9 bases matching TRBD1. CDR1 is GTSNPN, CDR2 SVGIG, per germline (reference sequence). Losses at the gene ends were 0 bases for V and 10 bases for J; bases not matched to a gene: 4. The CDR3 loop spans 14 amino acids. The CDR3 sequence is CAWSVQGALSPLHF. DNA for the CDR3: TGTGCCTGGAGTGTACAGGGGGCGCTCTCACCCCTCCACTTT.

Here the CDR3 reads CASSYIRDRDQPQHF. The CDR3 DNA reads TGTGCCAGCAGTTATATCCGGGACAGGGATCAGCCCCAGCATTTT. The chain recombines TRBV6-5 with TRBJ1-5; 9 bases match TRBD1. CDR1 and CDR2 from the germline V gene are MNHEY and SVGAGI. V lost 3 bases, J lost 5 bases, and 5 bases stayed unmatched. This CDR3 is 15 amino acids long.

V and J are TRBV18 and TRBJ1-3, with D unclear. CDR3 length: 14 amino acids. Germline V lookup: CDR1 KGHSH, CDR2 LQKENI. The V gene lost 3 bases and the J gene lost 1 base, with 7 bases spanning the gap. CDR3 region: CASSPAESGNTIYF. Written as DNA, the CDR3 is TGTGCCAGCTCACCGGCAGAATCTGGAAACACCATATATTTT.

The chain uses TRBV18 and TRBJ1-2, with 7 bases lining up with TRBD1. V lost 3 bases to trimming and J lost 10 bases; unmatched junction nucleotides: 14. This CDR3 region has 15 residues. Per the germline V gene, CDR1 is KGHSH and CDR2 is LQKENI. Here the CDR3 DNA reads TGTGCCAGCTCACCCTTAGGGACAGCTGATACCATCTACACCTTC. As protein: CASSPLGTADTIYTF.

This clone has more than one count but fewer than ten. This rearrangement joins TRBV13 to TRBJ1-2; D might be TRBD1 (5 bases). V shed 5 bases and J shed 4 bases, with 17 bases lying between them. This CDR3 has 15 residues. The germline CDR1 and CDR2 sequences are PRHDT and FYEKMQ (reference sequence). As DNA, the CDR3 is TGTGCCAGCAGCCCCCAGCCCGGGGGGTTCTATGGCTACACCTTC. Amino acid sequence: CASSPQPGGFYGYTF.

The J gene is TRBJ1-2, the V gene TRBV5-1; 8 bases agree with TRBD1. CDR3 length equals 18 residues. Trimming at V came to 0 bases and at J to 0 bases, leaving 10 bases not matched to a gene. Germline CDR1 and CDR2: SGHRS and YFSETQ. The CDR3 DNA reads as TGCGCCAGCAGCTTGGAGGGGACAGGTCGAGTGTCTAACTATGGCTACACCTTC. Translated: CASSLEGTGRVSNYGYTF.

Comments on this clone: Other DNA variants within this sample encode the same CDR3. The chain recombines TRBV27 with TRBJ1-1; the match to TRBD1 covers 8 bases. The CDR3 sequence is 14 residues long. The junction had 4 bases not matched to a gene; V was cut back by 6 bases and J by 1 base. CDR1 MNHEY and CDR2 SMNVEV come from the germline V gene (reference sequence). The DNA for the CDR3 is TGTGCCAGCAGCCTTCAGGGGGCGAACACTGAAGCTTTCTTT. This gives the protein CASSLQGANTEAFF.

This clone was found once. The V and J genes are TRBV6-6 and TRBJ1-1; D is undetermined. The germline V gene encodes CDR1 MNHNY and CDR2 SVGAGI (reference sequence). The CDR3 runs 13 residues. V lost 5 bases and J 1 base, leaving 8 bases between the germline ends. For the CDR3, the DNA is TGTGCCAGCAGTAGACCAGGGAACACTGAAGCTTTCTTT. Translation gives CASSRPGNTEAFF.

The chain uses TRBV18 and TRBJ1-1; maybe TRBD1 (6 bases). This CDR3 has 13 amino acids. V lost 6 bases to trimming and J lost 4 bases, with 12 bases between them. Looked up from germline, CDR1 is KGHSH and CDR2 is LQKENI. CDR3 sequence reads: CASSPRGLTEAFF. The DNA of the CDR3 is TGTGCCAGCTCTCCGCGGGGGCTCACTGAAGCTTTCTTT.

CDR3: CASSRAGEQYF. As DNA, the CDR3 is TGTGCCAGCAGCCGGGCGGGAGAGCAGTACTTC. This chain links TRBV6-2 or TRBV6-3 with TRBJ2-7, with D possibly TRBD2 on 6 matching bases. The CDR3 is 11 residues long. Germline V CDR1 and CDR2: MNHEY, SVGEGT. Trimming removed 6 bases at V and 7 bases at J, with 10 bases between.

This chain uses TRBV3-1 (or the pseudogene TRBV3-2) with TRBJ1-1; D uncertain. The V and J ends lost 6 bases and 0 bases respectively, with 8 bases between them. CDR1 and CDR2 from the germline V gene are LGHDT and YNNKEL (reference sequence). This CDR3 is 13 amino acids long. DNA of the CDR3: TGTGCCAGCAGAAAGGAGATGAACACTGAAGCTTTCTTT. It encodes CASRKEMNTEAFF.

V gene TRBV28 combines with J gene TRBJ1-4; D may be TRBD1 (5 bases). V gave up 2 bases and J gave up 8 bases, with 15 bases separating them. The V gene's germline CDR1 is MDHEN and CDR2 SYDVKM. This CDR3 is built from 15 residues. CDR3 protein: CASSLNGAVGEKLFF. CDR3 in DNA: TGTGCCAGCAGTTTAAATGGGGCGGTGGGGGAAAAACTGTTTTTT.

This clone is a singleton in its sample. The genes are TRBV5-4 and TRBJ2-1, with D possibly TRBD2 on 6 matching bases. CDR3 length equals 13 residues. Trimming pared 2 bases from V and 5 bases from J, leaving 8 bases between. Germline loops: CDR1 SGHNT, CDR2 YYREEE (reference sequence). DNA for the CDR3: TGTGCCAGCAGCTTCGGGAGAAACAATGAGCAGTTCTTC. It codes for CASSFGRNNEQFF.

This rearrangement joins TRBV18 to TRBJ1-2, with D hard to call. The CDR3 totals 15 residues. V shed 2 bases and J shed 0 bases, with 10 bases lying between them. Germline V gene data show CDR1 as KGHSH and CDR2 as LQKENI. The CDR3, as DNA: TGTGCCAGCTCACCATCCGGTAAAACTAACTATGGCTACACCTTC. As protein: CASSPSGKTNYGYTF.

This clone was found once. The V call is TRBV5-1, the J call TRBJ1-1; weak D call: TRBD1 (5 bases). The V gene lost 4 bases and the J gene lost 5 bases, with 12 bases spanning the gap. The V gene's germline CDR1 is SGHRS and CDR2 YFSETQ. CDR3 length: 13 amino acids. CDR3: CASSQGDGTEAFF. CDR3 nucleotide sequence: TGCGCCAGCAGCCAAGGGGATGGGACTGAAGCTTTCTTT.

The V gene is TRBV6-5, the J gene TRBJ2-5; D perhaps matches TRBD1 (6 bases). The CDR3 covers 14 residues. The germline V gene encodes CDR1 MNHEY and CDR2 SVGAGI. Trimming left V 4 bases short and J 0 bases short, with 9 bases between. In DNA form, the CDR3 reads TGTGCCAGCAGTTGGGACATCTACCAAGAGACCCAGTACTTC. Amino acids: CASSWDIYQETQYF.

The rearrangement links TRBV7-9 to TRBJ1-6, with 9 bases matching TRBD1. The CDR3 loop spans 14 amino acids. From germline, CDR1 is SEHNR and CDR2 FQNEAQ (reference sequence). J gave up 9 bases and V 4 bases, and 4 bases lay outside the gene matches. CDR3 in DNA: TGTGCCAGCAGCTACCGGGACAGGGCTTCACCCCTCCACTTT. It encodes CASSYRDRASPLHF.

The chain combines TRBV27 with TRBJ2-2; TRBD2 might be the D (6 bases). Germline V gene sequence: CDR1 MNHEY, CDR2 SMNVEV (reference sequence). With 6 bases removed from V and 0 bases from J, the gap between germline ends came to 8 bases. The CDR3 has 14 amino acids. CDR3 in amino acids: CASRAGTNTGELFF. CDR3 in DNA: TGTGCCAGCAGGGCGGGGACGAACACCGGGGAGCTGTTTTTT.

The gene calls are TRBV27 and TRBJ2-7; D might be TRBD1 (6 bases). V dropped 2 bases and J dropped 0 bases, with 8 bases sitting between them. The germline CDR1 and CDR2 sequences are MNHEY and SMNVEV (reference sequence). The CDR3 contains 14 residues. The CDR3 bases are TGTGCCAGCAGTTTACCAGGGGACTCCTACGAGCAGTACTTC. Residues: CASSLPGDSYEQYF.

The CDR3, as DNA: TGTGCCAGCAGCGTAGGGGCGGGCTTTAGGGATGAGCAGTTCTTC. It codes for CASSVGAGFRDEQFF. The chain links TRBV9 to TRBJ2-1; TRBD2 is a possible D gene (5 bases). Trimming stripped 0 bases from V and 8 bases from J, with 15 bases between. This CDR3 has 15 amino acids. Per germline, CDR1 SGDLS and CDR2 YYNGEE. Together with reference TRBV9 and TRBJ2-1, the CDR3 gives the full variable domain: DSGVTQTPKHLITATGQRVTLRCSPRSGDLSVYWYQQSLDQGLQFLIQYYNGEERAKGNILERFSAQQFPDLHSELNLSSLELGDSALYFCASSVGAGFRDEQFFGPGTRLTVL.

The chain combines TRBV6-6 with TRBJ1-3, with a tentative D call TRBD1 (6 bases). Trimming left V 6 bases short and J 0 bases short, with 12 bases between. The CDR3 loop spans 15 amino acids. Germline values: CDR1 MNHNY, CDR2 SVGAGI (reference sequence). CDR3 loop: CASRGEQGSGNTIYF. CDR3 DNA: TGTGCCAGCAGGGGGGAACAGGGCTCTGGAAACACCATATATTTT.

The chain is built from TRBV30 and TRBJ2-1; the D is unclear. The V gene lost 1 base and the J gene lost 8 bases, with 9 bases spanning the gap. The germline CDR1 and CDR2 sequences are GTSNPN and SVGIG (reference sequence). This CDR3 is 12 amino acids long. The CDR3 region has the DNA TGTGCCTGGAGTGACTATGCCGATGAGCAGTTCTTC. The encoded protein is CAWSDYADEQFF.

This chain joins TRBV30 and TRBJ1-2, with 8 bases identical to TRBD1. The CDR3 runs 13 residues. V shed 2 bases, J shed 4 bases, and the junction held 3 bases outside the gene matches. Per the germline V gene, CDR1 is GTSNPN and CDR2 is SVGIG (reference sequence). This CDR3 reads CAWSRQGAYGYTF. CDR3 coding DNA: TGTGCCTGGAGTCGGCAGGGGGCCTATGGCTACACCTTC.

Worth noting for this clone: The germline gene is not matched at one end of the junction; a read error may be the cause. The chain uses TRBV28 and TRBJ2-7; TRBD2 matches 11 bases. The CDR3 consists of 14 residues. CDR1 and CDR2 from the germline V gene are MDHEN and SYDVKM. CDR3 sequence: CASSPPGLAASRNF. The DNA for the CDR3 is TGTGCCAGCAGTCCACCGGGACTAGCGGCCTCTCGTAACTTC.

The chain combines TRBV7-9 with TRBJ2-3; a possible D gene is TRBD2 (5 bases). The CDR3 runs 13 residues. V gave up 8 bases and J gave up 1 base, with 10 bases separating them. The germline gives CDR1 SEHNR, CDR2 FQNEAQ (reference sequence). The CDR3 reads CASGNGGTDTQYF. CDR3 nucleotides: TGTGCCAGCGGTAACGGGGGCACAGATACGCAGTATTTT.